This entry describes one TCR beta chain. The data derive from a study of blood T cell repertoires in COVID-19. Overall study context: There were acute and convalescent COVID-19 samples, and they came from the United States, Italy and Spain. T cells, B-cell-depleted T cells, or PBMCs provided the cDNA or gDNA that served as material.

Trimming shortened V by 5 bases and J by 7 bases, and 9 bases separated the two germline ends. The CDR3 covers 13 residues. Looked up from germline, CDR1 is LNHDA and CDR2 is SQIVND (reference sequence). Per the original data handling: Amplifying reference gene primers gave estimates of nucleated cell counts. Method: immunoSEQ multiplex PCR; TCRdb's copy keeps in-frame clones and lacks some. V and J calls and clone size are copied from that table; D and trimming were computed from the DNA. The top ten hold roughly 6.5% of the sample, which has over 50,000 clones, 91% seen once. This sequence originates from a man aged 50 or older with active COVID-19. The specimen was peripheral blood. The chain couples TRBV19 to TRBJ1-6; D possibly corresponds to TRBD1 (5 bases). The CDR3 sequence is CASSDPGNSPLHF. CDR3 nucleotide sequence: TGTGCCAGTAGTGACCCAGGGAATTCACCCCTCCACTTT.